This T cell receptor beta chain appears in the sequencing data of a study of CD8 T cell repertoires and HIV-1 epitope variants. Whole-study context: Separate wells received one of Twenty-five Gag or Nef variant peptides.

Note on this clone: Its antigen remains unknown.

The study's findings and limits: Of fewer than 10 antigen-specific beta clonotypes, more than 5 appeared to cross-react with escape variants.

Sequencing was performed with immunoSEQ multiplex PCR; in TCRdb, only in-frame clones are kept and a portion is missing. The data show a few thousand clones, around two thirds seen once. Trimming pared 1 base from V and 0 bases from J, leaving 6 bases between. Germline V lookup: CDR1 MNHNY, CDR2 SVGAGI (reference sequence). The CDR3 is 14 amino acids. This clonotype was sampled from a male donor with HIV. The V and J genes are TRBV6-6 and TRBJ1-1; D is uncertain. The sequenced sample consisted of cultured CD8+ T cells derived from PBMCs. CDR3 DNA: TGTGCCAGCAGTTACTTGGATATGAACACTGAAGCTTTCTTT. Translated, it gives CASSYLDMNTEAFF.